At least ten counts were recorded for the clone carrying this T cell receptor beta chain. Its antigen is not identified. Separate cDNA molecules received unique molecular identifiers, which the library attached to them. MiXCR was run by TCRdb on the RACE reads, yielding one entry per CDR3 protein. The sample contains 50,000 to 70,000 distinct CDR3 sequences, 5.5% to 7.5% of which appear only once. Time point in this sample: healthy volunteer bleed at 6 weeks. Whole blood, unfractionated, served as the material for total RNA extraction. Germline-derived CDR1 and CDR2 are LGHDT and YNNKEL (reference sequence). This CDR3 is built from 14 residues. V dropped 4 bases and J dropped 5 bases, with 15 bases sitting between them. The source of the sample is a study of human T cells and chemical hapten exposure. Study results and limitations: DPC sensitization produced no change in TCRs with frequency above 1 in 1000.

The origin of this receptor is a female donor in good health. Some clones in this sample may be carry-over from other donors' samples. The chain has TRBV3-1 and TRBJ2-7; D is uncertain. The source material was whole blood. DNA for the CDR3: TGTGCCAGCAGCCCGAACGCCTGGAGTGACGAGCAGTACTTC. Its protein is CASSPNAWSDEQYF.